These 13 T cell receptor beta chains share one sample of origin, sequenced in a study of CD8 T cells in Susac syndrome. RNA amounts of roughly 0.45 to 1 ug underwent reverse transcription with random hexamers. TCRdb fed the immunoSEQ multiplex PCR reads into MiXCR, producing one record per CDR3 protein. The sample yields some 130,000 distinct CDR3 sequences, approximately 94% seen once. Source material: CD4+ T cells from PBMCs. The source of these receptors is a human donor with multiple sclerosis.

This clonotype was detected only once. The V and J genes are TRBV9 and TRBJ1-2; D uncertain. Germline values: CDR1 SGDLS, CDR2 YYNGEE. V gave up 0 bases and J gave up 8 bases, with 8 bases separating them. The CDR3 has 12 residues. The DNA of the CDR3 is TGTGCCAGCAGCGTAGGCAACGGCGGCTACACCTTC. This codes for CASSVGNGGYTF.

This chain joins TRBV10-3 and TRBJ2-3; TRBD1 is a possible D gene (6 bases). Per the germline V gene, CDR1 is ENHRY and CDR2 is SYGVKD. Trimming shortened V by 2 bases and J by 2 bases, and 11 bases separated the two germline ends. The CDR3 runs 15 residues. The CDR3 loop is CAISEPRDNTDTQYF. CDR3 bases: TGTGCCATCAGTGAGCCCCGGGACAACACAGATACGCAGTATTTT.

The chain combines TRBV6-6 with TRBJ2-1; 15 positions match TRBD2. The CDR3 runs to 16 residues. Germline V lookup: CDR1 MNHNY, CDR2 SVGAGI (reference sequence). The ends lost 6 bases at V and 7 bases at J; junction bases unmatched: 7. The DNA of the CDR3 is TGTGCCAGCAGCCGAGGGGGGACTAGCGGGAGGAATGAGCAGTTCTTC. Encoded protein: CASSRGGTSGRNEQFF.

The rearrangement links TRBV18 to TRBJ1-1, with a tentative D call TRBD1 (6 bases). Germline loops: CDR1 KGHSH, CDR2 LQKENI. The CDR3 spans 13 residues. Trimming shortened V by 5 bases and J by 2 bases, and 9 bases separated the two germline ends. The CDR3 bases are TGTGCCAGCTCAGCCGGGACAAACACTGAAGCTTTCTTT. As protein: CASSAGTNTEAFF.

The chain is built from TRBV30 and TRBJ2-7; 7 bases agree with TRBD1. The CDR3 covers 15 residues. Germline CDR1 and CDR2: GTSNPN and SVGIG (reference sequence). The V segment lost 3 bases and the J segment 2 bases; nucleotides outside the gene matches: 10. As DNA, the CDR3 is TGTGCCTGGAGGAAGACAGGGTCCTCCGCCTACGAGCAGTACTTC. This encodes CAWRKTGSSAYEQYF.

The chain is built from TRBV5-1 and TRBJ1-1; a weak D match, TRBD1 (6 bases). The CDR3 loop spans 15 amino acids. Trimming pared 4 bases from V and 4 bases from J, leaving 17 bases between. Germline-derived CDR1 and CDR2 are SGHRS and YFSETQ. As DNA, the CDR3 is TGCGCCAGCAGCGAAGGATCCAGGGGCTTCACTGAAGCTTTCTTT. This codes for CASSEGSRGFTEAFF.

J is TRBJ1-1 and V is TRBV18; D gene ambiguous. The germline V gene has CDR1 KGHSH and CDR2 LQKENI. The V end lost 0 bases, the J end lost 9 bases, and 11 bases lay between the germline ends. CDR3 length equals 13 residues. The CDR3 reads CASSPPAPGKAFF. In nucleotides, the CDR3 is TGTGCCAGCTCACCACCGGCCCCTGGGAAAGCTTTCTTT.

This clonotype came up once. J is TRBJ2-1 and V is TRBV5-8, with TRBD2 as a possible D gene (6 bases). The V end lost 0 bases, the J end lost 1 base, and 8 bases lay between the germline ends. CDR3 length: 15 amino acids. In germline, CDR1 is SGHTS, CDR2 YDEGEE. CDR3 DNA: TGTGCCAGCAGCTTGGCGGGAGCATCCTACAATGAGCAGTTCTTC. It yields the protein CASSLAGASYNEQFF.

J is TRBJ2-7 and V is TRBV7-2; perhaps TRBD2 as D (6 bases). The length of the CDR3 is 14 residues. Per the germline V gene, CDR1 is SGHTA and CDR2 is FQGNSA. The V gene lost 2 bases and the J gene lost 2 bases, with 10 bases spanning the gap. CDR3 DNA: TGTGCCAGCAGCTTAAGCGGGTTACCCTACGAGCAGTACTTC. Its protein product is CASSLSGLPYEQYF.

This chain uses TRBV5-6 with TRBJ2-6, with D maybe TRBD1 (5 bases). This CDR3 is built from 16 residues. Germline V gene lookup returns CDR1 SGHDT and CDR2 YYEEEE. V was cut by 4 bases and J by 0 bases, with 11 bases left in between. The CDR3 nucleotides are TGTGCCAGCAGCATGACAGTGTCCTCTGGGGCCAACGTCCTGACTTTC. This gives the protein CASSMTVSSGANVLTF.

The rearrangement links TRBV5-1 to TRBJ2-5, with a tentative D call TRBD1 (6 bases). V shed 4 bases and J shed 5 bases, with 15 bases lying between them. The germline gives CDR1 SGHRS, CDR2 YFSETQ. CDR3 size: 14 residues. In DNA form, the CDR3 reads TGCGCCAGCAGCGTTGGACAGCCAGCGGAGACCCAGTACTTC. This translates into CASSVGQPAETQYF.

The genes are TRBV29-1 and TRBJ2-3; perhaps TRBD1 as D (5 bases). The V gene lost 5 bases and the J gene lost 4 bases, with 10 bases spanning the gap. The length of the CDR3 is 12 residues. Germline CDR1 is SQVTM and CDR2 is ANQGSEA. CDR3 sequence reads: CSVKVGADTQYF. CDR3 bases: TGCAGCGTTAAAGTAGGGGCAGATACGCAGTATTTT.

This chain joins TRBV19 and TRBJ1-1, with D maybe TRBD1 (6 bases). Trimming cost V 10 bases and J 2 bases, with 20 bases left between them. This CDR3 comprises 15 residues. From germline, CDR1 is LNHDA and CDR2 SQIVND (reference sequence). CDR3 residues: CATTDRGGHNTEAFF. The CDR3 coding sequence is TGTGCCACCACCGACCGAGGGGGGCACAACACTGAAGCTTTCTTT.